One sample yielded the 20 T cell receptor beta chains listed below, sequenced in a study of blood T cell repertoires in COVID-19. The method was immunoSEQ multiplex PCR; TCRdb's version includes in-frame clones alone and lacks a portion of them. The sample lists over 60,000 clones; about nine tenths were seen once. The sample consisted of peripheral blood. The receptors stem from a woman aged 80 or over with active COVID-19.

The DNA of the CDR3 is TGTGCCAGCTCACCGTTACTAGCGGGGAATGAGCAGTTCTTC. This encodes CASSPLLAGNEQFF. The J gene is TRBJ2-1, the V gene TRBV18, with 10 bases identical to TRBD2. This CDR3 contains 14 residues. CDR1 KGHSH and CDR2 LQKENI come from the germline V gene. Trimming at V came to 3 bases and at J to 7 bases, leaving 3 bases not matched to a gene.

The chain uses TRBV7-2 and TRBJ2-1; the D gene is possibly TRBD1 (6 bases). With 5 bases removed from V and 2 bases from J, the gap between germline ends came to 16 bases. Germline assignment: CDR1 SGHTA and CDR2 FQGNSA. The CDR3 extends over 16 amino acids. For the CDR3, the DNA is TGTGCCAGCAGCCCCGGTCGGACAGCCCCCTACAATGAGCAGTTCTTC. Protein product: CASSPGRTAPYNEQFF.

The chain carries TRBV24-1 and TRBJ2-3; D possibly corresponds to TRBD1 (6 bases). This CDR3 region has 15 residues. V was trimmed by 5 bases and J by 6 bases, leaving 17 bases between them. Germline loops: CDR1 KGHDR, CDR2 SFDVKD. The CDR3 sequence is CATSAGTHRADTQYF. The CDR3 region has the DNA TGTGCCACCAGTGCAGGGACCCACAGGGCGGATACGCAGTATTTT.

This clone was recorded once. The chain has TRBV29-1 and TRBJ2-7; the match to TRBD2 covers 8 bases. This CDR3 spans 14 amino acids. The J segment lost 4 bases and the V segment lost 4 bases, leaving 9 bases of the junction unmatched. Germline V gene sequence: CDR1 SQVTM, CDR2 ANQGSEA. CDR3 nucleotides: TGCAGCGTTGCCCACACCCGGGGGGGATACGAGCAGTACTTC. Translation gives CSVAHTRGGYEQYF.

This clone was observed a few times. This chain connects TRBV7-2 to TRBJ2-5, with D maybe TRBD1 (5 bases). Germline-derived CDR1 and CDR2 are SGHTA and FQGNSA. The CDR3 runs to 15 residues. Trimming stripped 2 bases from V and 7 bases from J, with 17 bases between. CDR3 loop: CASSLSPGNLWTQYF. Written as DNA, the CDR3 is TGTGCCAGCAGCTTATCGCCAGGGAACTTGTGGACCCAGTACTTC. Based on the CDR3 plus reference TRBV7-2 and TRBJ2-5, the full variable domain is GAGVSQSPSNKVTEKGKDVELRCDPISGHTALYWYRQSLGQGLEFLIYFQGNSAPDKSGLPSDRFSAERTGGSVSTLTIQRTQQEDSAVYLCASSLSPGNLWTQYFGPGTRLLVL.

This chain links TRBV9 with TRBJ2-3; 8 nucleotides match TRBD2. The J segment lost 0 bases and the V segment lost 1 base, leaving 4 bases of the junction unmatched. The CDR3 contains 16 residues. Per the germline V gene, CDR1 is SGDLS and CDR2 is YYNGEE. The CDR3 nucleotides are TGTGCCAGCAGCGTAAGCGGGAGCAGTAGCACAGATACGCAGTATTTT. Protein sequence: CASSVSGSSSTDTQYF.

This clone was found once. This rearrangement joins TRBV5-4 to TRBJ2-2; D unresolved. The CDR3 runs to 13 residues. Trimming took off 4 bases at V and 4 bases at J, with 8 bases between the two ends. In germline, CDR1 is SGHNT, CDR2 YYREEE (reference sequence). CDR3 protein: CASSPGPTGELFF. CDR3 coding DNA: TGTGCCAGCAGCCCTGGGCCCACCGGGGAGCTGTTTTTT. Complete variable domain (other parts from reference TRBV5-4 and TRBJ2-2): ETGVTQSPTHLIKTRGQQVTLRCSSQSGHNTVSWYQQALGQGPQFIFQYYREEENGRGNFPPRFSGLQFPNYSSELNVNALELDDSALYLCASSPGPTGELFFGEGSRLTVL.

The rearrangement uses TRBV7-3 and TRBJ1-4, with D unresolved. Trimming took off 2 bases at V and 8 bases at J, with 15 bases between the two ends. Germline V lookup: CDR1 SGHTA, CDR2 FQGTGA. The CDR3 sequence is 15 residues long. The CDR3: CASSLFGHPGEKLFF. DNA for the CDR3: TGTGCCAGCAGCTTATTTGGGCATCCCGGCGAAAAACTGTTTTTT.

This chain joins TRBV7-2 and TRBJ2-2; 10 bases fit TRBD1. CDR3 length equals 18 residues. V gave up 4 bases and J gave up 4 bases; unmatched junction bases: 12. Germline assignment: CDR1 SGHTA and CDR2 FQGNSA. The CDR3 bases are TGTGCCAGCAGCTCCCCCCAGGGACAGGGGAGGGGCACCGGGGAGCTGTTTTTT. It translates to CASSSPQGQGRGTGELFF.

CDR3 sequence (DNA): TGCGCCAGCAGCTCCCAACCGGCAGGGGGGTCCTACAATGAGCAGTTCTTC. Amino acid sequence: CASSSQPAGGSYNEQFF. The chain employs TRBV5-1 and TRBJ2-1; D possibly corresponds to TRBD1 (7 bases). CDR1 and CDR2 (germline): SGHRS, YFSETQ. The CDR3 length is 17 residues. Deletions cut 3 bases from V and 1 base from J, with 17 bases between.

This rearrangement joins TRBV6-5 to TRBJ2-5; TRBD2 matches at 9 bases. The CDR3 spans 15 residues. CDR1 is MNHEY, CDR2 SVGAGI, per germline. V gave up 6 bases and J gave up 9 bases; unmatched junction bases: 14. CDR3 residues: CASRPGLALSGSQYF. CDR3 coding DNA: TGTGCCAGCAGGCCGGGACTAGCCCTTTCAGGGTCCCAGTACTTC.

The chain is built from TRBV28 and TRBJ2-2; 13 positions match TRBD2. The CDR3 has 15 amino acids. The V and J ends lost 9 bases and 2 bases, in that order; junction bases with no gene match: 3. Looked up from germline, CDR1 is MDHEN and CDR2 is SYDVKM. CDR3 DNA sequence: TGTGCCAGTCGGACTAGCGGGAGTAACACCGGGGAGCTGTTTTTT. It yields the protein CASRTSGSNTGELFF.

The chain is built from TRBV28 and TRBJ2-7; 8 bases line up with TRBD1. The CDR3 spans 15 residues. The V gene's germline CDR1 is MDHEN and CDR2 SYDVKM. Unmatched junction bases numbered 11, after V lost 3 bases and J lost 7 bases. CDR3 residues: CASSLFQGARGEQYF. The CDR3 coding sequence is TGTGCCAGCAGTTTGTTTCAGGGGGCGAGAGGGGAGCAGTACTTC.

This chain links TRBV11-2 with TRBJ1-4; perhaps TRBD1 as D (6 bases). This CDR3 region has 15 residues. V was shortened by 4 bases and J by 8 bases, with 17 bases between the two germline ends. Germline V gives CDR1 SGHAT, CDR2 FQNNGV. CDR3 loop: CASSSWKDSPEKLFF. The CDR3 coding sequence is TGTGCCAGCAGCTCATGGAAGGACAGCCCGGAAAAACTGTTTTTT.

The chain carries TRBV12-3 or TRBV12-4 and TRBJ2-5; 7 bases are a match to TRBD1. The length of the CDR3 is 13 residues. Losses at the gene ends were 4 bases for V and 2 bases for J; bases not matched to a gene: 1. The CDR3 DNA sequence: TGTGCCAGCAGTTCGACAGGGCAAGAGACCCAGTACTTC. It codes for CASSSTGQETQYF.

This clone was recorded only once. V is TRBV5-4 and J is TRBJ2-3, with D hard to call. Per the germline V gene, CDR1 is SGHNT and CDR2 is YYREEE (reference sequence). The CDR3 totals 12 residues. The germline V and J ends were trimmed by 1 base and 6 bases, with 6 bases remaining between them. This CDR3 is CASSLFRDTQYF. For the CDR3, the DNA is TGTGCCAGCAGCTTGTTCAGGGATACGCAGTATTTT.

A word on this clone: Likely a read error: the CDR3 ends without its conserved phenylalanine or tryptophan. It is unclear where the CDR3 begins or ends on the DNA, so no DNA is shown, and the CDR3 is as TCRdb lists it. V gene TRBV6-5 combines with J gene TRBJ2-7; the D call of TRBD2 is as the table states it, not checked on the DNA. Germline V CDR1 and CDR2: MNHEY, SVGAGI. The CDR3 length equals 10 residues, ends included. This CDR3 reads CASSGRLLAS.

This sequence joins TRBV2 and TRBJ1-5; maybe TRBD1 (5 bases). CDR3 length equals 17 residues. Germline values: CDR1 SNHLY, CDR2 FYNNEI. V was trimmed by 0 bases and J by 5 bases, leaving 17 bases between them. CDR3 residues: CASSEARGLGSHQPQHF. CDR3 DNA: TGTGCCAGCAGTGAAGCGAGGGGCCTCGGGAGCCATCAGCCCCAGCATTTT.

This chain uses TRBV6-5 with TRBJ2-7; D is ambiguous. There are 14 residues in the CDR3. Germline loops: CDR1 MNHEY, CDR2 SVGAGI. V was pared by 0 bases and J by 3 bases, with 9 bases between. The CDR3 DNA is TGTGCCAGCAGTTACTCGATTAGCCGCTACGAGCAGTACTTC. Its translation is CASSYSISRYEQYF.

The rearrangement joins TRBV7-3 to TRBJ2-7, with a weak D call TRBD2 (6 bases). Trimming took off 5 bases at V and 5 bases at J, with 19 bases between the two ends. In germline, CDR1 is SGHTA, CDR2 FQGTGA. The CDR3 runs 15 residues. CDR3 in amino acids: CASSPQAGLGNEQYF. The CDR3 region has the DNA TGTGCCAGCAGCCCCCAGGCGGGACTTGGCAACGAGCAGTACTTC.